The next 17 T cell receptor beta chains were all read from a single sample in a study of tumor-infiltrating lymphocytes in oesophageal squamous cell carcinoma. TCRdb itself ran the PCR reads through MiXCR, one entry per CDR3 protein. This sample yields some 10,000 distinct CDR3 sequences, of which roughly 53% are seen a single time; approximately 24% belongs to the top ten. Input material: esophageal tumor tissue. All receptors come from a male donor with esophageal squamous cell carcinoma.

The V call is TRBV12-3 or TRBV12-4, the J call TRBJ1-2; D unclear. Trimming pared 5 bases from V and 0 bases from J, leaving 10 bases between. The CDR3 consists of 14 residues. In DNA, the CDR3 is TGTGCCAGCAGTCCACACGGAGCTAACTATGGCTACACCTTC. This translates into CASSPHGANYGYTF.

This clonotype was detected ten times or more. A much bigger clone sits one base away, suggesting this may be a read error. The rearrangement joins TRBV7-2 to TRBJ2-7, with TRBD1 matching over 7 bases. The CDR3 covers 15 residues. The J segment lost 7 bases and the V segment lost 1 base, leaving 10 bases of the junction unmatched. The V gene's germline CDR1 is SGHTA and CDR2 FQGNSA. CDR3 sequence: CASSLGGQTYNEQYF. The CDR3 DNA reads as TGTGCCAGCAGCTTAGGGGGACAGACCTACAATGAGCAGTACTTC.

This clonotype was counted a single time. As DNA, the CDR3 is TGTGCCAGCAGCTCCCCTGGACTAGGTCGGACTGAGCAGTTCTTC. Translated: CASSSPGLGRTEQFF. This sequence joins TRBV7-3 and TRBJ2-6; 7 bases are a match to TRBD2. The assigned J gene may be wrong: the sequence end matches TRBJ2-1 better. Germline CDR1 is SGHTA and CDR2 is FQGTGA. The CDR3 has 15 residues.

The V gene is TRBV28, the J gene TRBJ1-2; D is unresolved. There are 12 residues in the CDR3. Trimming took off 2 bases at V and 7 bases at J, with 8 bases between the two ends. The germline V gene encodes CDR1 MDHEN and CDR2 SYDVKM. The CDR3 is CASSLMSRGYTF. CDR3 DNA: TGTGCCAGCAGTTTAATGTCCCGTGGCTACACCTTC.

In the case of this clonotype: One end of the junction fails to match germline, which may point to a read error. The rearrangement joins TRBV25-1 to TRBJ2-3; 9 bases line up with TRBD2. The CDR3 consists of 12 residues. From germline, CDR1 is MGHDK and CDR2 SYGVNS. CDR3 nucleotides: TGTGCCAGCAGTTTCGGCGGGGGGGAGGCAGATTTT. Amino acids: CASSFGGGEADF.

This clonotype was seen ten or more times. The V and J genes are TRBV6-4 and TRBJ2-1, with a possible D match to TRBD2 (5 bases). Germline V lookup: CDR1 MRHNA, CDR2 SNTAGT. V was clipped by 3 bases and J by 7 bases, with 13 bases between them. CDR3 length: 14 amino acids. CDR3 DNA: TGTGCCAGCAGTGAAGGACGGGGTGGGAATGAGCAGTTCTTC. It encodes CASSEGRGGNEQFF.

The chain uses TRBV12-3 or TRBV12-4 and TRBJ2-2; a possible D gene is TRBD2 (5 bases). The CDR3 has 14 amino acids. Trimming removed 7 bases at V and 6 bases at J, with 15 bases between. The CDR3: CASNIEGPAGELFF. The DNA of the CDR3 is TGTGCCAGCAATATAGAGGGCCCGGCCGGGGAGCTGTTTTTT.

This clonotype was counted only a few times. This chain joins TRBV5-1 and TRBJ2-1; D is ambiguous. This CDR3 comprises 12 residues. Trimming removed 0 bases from V and 6 bases from J, with 4 bases in between. Germline V gene sequence: CDR1 SGHRS, CDR2 YFSETQ. The CDR3 sequence: CASSLAGNEQFF. The CDR3, as DNA: TGCGCCAGCAGCTTGGCCGGCAATGAGCAGTTCTTC. Variable domain in full (rest from reference TRBV5-1 and TRBJ2-1): KAGVTQTPRYLIKTRGQQVTLSCSPISGHRSVSWYQQTPGQGLQFLFEYFSETQRNKGNFPGRFSGRQFSNSRSEMNVSTLELGDSALYLCASSLAGNEQFFGPGTRLTVL.

A remark on this clonotype: The limits of the CDR3 on the DNA are not certain, so only TCRdb's listed CDR3 is given. The chain combines TRBV6-1 with TRBJ2-6; the DNA was not compared with TRBD1, the D call given in the table. A total of 21 residues make up the CDR3, ends included. Germline V gene lookup returns CDR1 MNHNS and CDR2 SASEGT. CDR3 sequence: CASSEKGQEAPRNKRDPVLRF.

The CDR3 protein is CASSRRGGAGQETQYF. As DNA, the CDR3 is TGTGCCAGCAGCCGACGGGGGGGGGCGGGACAAGAGACCCAGTACTTC. This chain connects TRBV7-8 to TRBJ2-1; the match to TRBD2 covers 8 bases. The closer fit of TRBJ2-5 to the DNA end suggests the J call may be wrong. Germline CDR1 and CDR2: SGHVS and FQNEAQ. CDR3 size: 16 residues.

This clonotype was counted only a few times. This chain links TRBV7-2 with TRBJ2-5; D is ambiguous. CDR1 and CDR2 (germline): SGHTA, FQGNSA. CDR3 length: 12 amino acids. With 1 base removed from V and 5 bases from J, the gap between germline ends came to 5 bases. In DNA form, the CDR3 reads TGTGCCAGCAGCTTAGATCGGGAGACCCAGTACTTC. It yields the protein CASSLDRETQYF.

The chain carries TRBV11-2 and TRBJ2-5; the match to TRBD2 covers 7 bases. The DNA end favors TRBJ2-1, so the J call may be wrong. Germline CDR1 SGHAT, CDR2 FQNNGV. This CDR3 comprises 14 residues. Here the CDR3 reads CASSLGLAGNEQFF. The CDR3 region has the DNA TGTGCCAGCAGCTTAGGACTAGCCGGTAATGAGCAGTTCTTC.

Comment on this clonotype: Given the absence of the conserved phenylalanine or tryptophan at the CDR3 end, a read error is likely. No DNA is shown, since the ends of the CDR3 on it are uncertain; the CDR3 is the one TCRdb lists. V gene TRBV7-4 combines with J gene TRBJ2-3; TRBD2, the table's D call, was not compared with the DNA. In germline, CDR1 is SGHVT, CDR2 SQSDAQ. Both ends counted, the CDR3 spans 16 residues. This chain's CDR3 is CASGTRLPTMSSSLGT.

This clonotype is categorized as medium-sized. V gene TRBV10-3 combines with J gene TRBJ1-1, with TRBD1 matching over 10 bases. This CDR3 is 14 amino acids long. Looked up from germline, CDR1 is ENHRY and CDR2 is SYGVKD. V gave up 6 bases and J gave up 5 bases; unmatched junction bases: 6. The CDR3: CAIRDRGGPTEAFF. DNA for the CDR3: TGTGCCATCAGGGACAGGGGGGGGCCGACTGAAGCTTTCTTT.

This clonotype was found a few times. The chain employs TRBV11-3 and TRBJ2-1; 9 bases fit TRBD1. Germline CDR1 and CDR2: SGHNT and YENEEA. The CDR3 covers 17 residues. The junction had 19 bases not matched to a gene; V was cut back by 6 bases and J by 10 bases. For the CDR3, the DNA is TGTGCCAGCAGGCGTCGACAGGGGGGTAACGATTCCTACGAGCAGTTCTTC. It specifies CASRRRQGGNDSYEQFF.

By frequency in the sample, this clonotype is medium-sized. The chain is built from TRBV6-1 and TRBJ2-3; possibly TRBD2 for D (5 bases). The V gene lost 5 bases and the J gene lost 2 bases, with 14 bases spanning the gap. The CDR3 is 15 amino acids. Germline CDR1 reads MNHNS; CDR2 reads SASEGT. CDR3 DNA sequence: TGTGCCAGCAGTAACTTAGGACTGGTCACAGATACGCAGTATTTT. Translation: CASSNLGLVTDTQYF.

This clonotype has ten or more counts. The chain combines TRBV11-3 with TRBJ2-3; 8 bases fit TRBD1. Germline V lookup: CDR1 SGHNT, CDR2 YENEEA. V lost 2 bases to trimming and J lost 4 bases; unmatched junction nucleotides: 5. This CDR3 is 15 amino acids long. CDR3 region: CASSLPRTGPDTQYF. CDR3 coding DNA: TGTGCCAGCAGCTTACCACGGACAGGGCCAGATACGCAGTATTTT.